Below, 3 T cell receptor beta chains from the same sample are listed, as sequenced in a study of T cells expressing NK-cell markers. TCRdb reprocessed the 5' RACE reads; each CDR3 protein has one entry and no DNA is given. The listing records 300,000 to 450,000 distinct CDR3 sequences. The sample taken for sequencing was blood T cells: a sorted CD56 or NKG2C T cell subset, CD4+ or CD8+ T cells, or bulk PBMC T cells (not recorded which). These receptors originate from a man aged 18 to 69 in good health.

The chain links TRBV6-2 or TRBV6-3 to TRBJ1-1. The CDR3 loop spans 12 amino acids. CDR1 and CDR2 (germline): MNHEY, SVGEGT. The CDR3 sequence is CASSSSITEAFF.

CDR3 in amino acids: CSALGWALGLAKNIQYF. The chain is built from TRBV29-1 and TRBJ2-4; without DNA, the TCRdb call of TRBD2 cannot be checked. Germline V gene lookup returns CDR1 SQVTM and CDR2 ANQGSEA. The CDR3 totals 17 residues.

J is TRBJ2-2 and V is TRBV5-1; absent DNA, TCRdb's TRBD1 call cannot be checked. The CDR3 length is 16 residues. Germline V gene data show CDR1 as SGHRS and CDR2 as YFSETQ. CDR3 in amino acids: CASREFGGTNTGELFF.